This TCR beta chain was observed in a study of T cell responses to AZD1222 COVID-19 vaccine. Repertoires were generated with immunoSEQ multiplex PCR, while TCRdb's copy carries only in-frame clones and drops some. Of tens of thousands of clones listed, approximately 91% were seen once; the top ten hold about a fifth. CDR1 SGHNT and CDR2 YYREEE come from the germline V gene (reference sequence). This CDR3 has 15 residues. V was shortened by 0 bases and J by 3 bases, with 13 bases between the two germline ends. The material was peripheral blood, obtained on day 0 of AZD1222 vaccination. V gene TRBV5-4 combines with J gene TRBJ2-7; D possibly matches TRBD1 or TRBD2 (6 bases each). This clonotype was obtained from an adult in good health. The CDR3 is CASSLEQGGIYEQYF. The CDR3 nucleotides read TGTGCCAGCAGCTTGGAACAGGGAGGAATCTACGAGCAGTACTTC.